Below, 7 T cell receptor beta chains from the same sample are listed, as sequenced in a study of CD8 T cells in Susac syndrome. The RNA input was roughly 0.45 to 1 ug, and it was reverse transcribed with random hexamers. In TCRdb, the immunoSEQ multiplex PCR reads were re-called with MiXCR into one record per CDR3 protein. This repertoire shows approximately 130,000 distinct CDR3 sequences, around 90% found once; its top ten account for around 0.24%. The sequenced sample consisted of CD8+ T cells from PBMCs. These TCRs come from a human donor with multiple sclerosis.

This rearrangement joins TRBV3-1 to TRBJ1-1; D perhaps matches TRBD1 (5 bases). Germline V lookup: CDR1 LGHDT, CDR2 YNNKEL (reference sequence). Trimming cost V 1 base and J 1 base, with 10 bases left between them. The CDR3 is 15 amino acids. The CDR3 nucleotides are TGTGCCAGCAGCCAAGCAAGGGGTTGGAACACTGAAGCTTTCTTT. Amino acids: CASSQARGWNTEAFF.

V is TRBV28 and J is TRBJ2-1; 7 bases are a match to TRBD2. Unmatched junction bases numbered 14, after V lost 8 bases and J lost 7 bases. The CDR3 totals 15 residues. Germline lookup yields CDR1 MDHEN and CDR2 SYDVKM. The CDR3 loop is CASHLAEMGMNEQFF. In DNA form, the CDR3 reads TGTGCCAGCCACCTAGCGGAGATGGGCATGAATGAGCAGTTCTTC.

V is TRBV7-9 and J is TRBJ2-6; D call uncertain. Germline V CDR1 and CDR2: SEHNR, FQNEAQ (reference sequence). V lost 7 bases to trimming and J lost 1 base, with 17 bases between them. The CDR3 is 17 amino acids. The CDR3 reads CASIIRAAPSGANVLTF. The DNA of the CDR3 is TGTGCCAGCATCATCCGGGCGGCGCCATCTGGGGCCAACGTCCTGACTTTC.

CDR3: CSVAFPGQTNTEAFF. The CDR3 bases are TGCAGCGTTGCTTTTCCGGGACAGACTAACACTGAAGCTTTCTTT. The chain has TRBV29-1 and TRBJ1-1, with 7 bases identical to TRBD1. With V trimmed by 4 bases and J by 2 bases, 10 bases remained unmatched. In germline, CDR1 is SQVTM, CDR2 ANQGSEA. The CDR3 has 15 residues.

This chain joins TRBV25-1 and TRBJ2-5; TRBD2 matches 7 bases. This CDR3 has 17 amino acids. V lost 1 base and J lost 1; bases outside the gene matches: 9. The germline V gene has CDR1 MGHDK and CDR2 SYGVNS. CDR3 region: CASSEWGELATQETQYF. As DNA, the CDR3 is TGTGCCAGCAGTGAATGGGGGGAACTAGCGACCCAAGAGACCCAGTACTTC.

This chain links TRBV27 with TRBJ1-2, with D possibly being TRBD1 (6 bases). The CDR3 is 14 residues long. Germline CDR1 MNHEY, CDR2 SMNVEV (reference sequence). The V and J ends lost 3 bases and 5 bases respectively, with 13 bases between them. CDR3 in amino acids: CASSFQGSSYGYTF. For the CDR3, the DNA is TGTGCCAGCAGTTTCCAGGGGTCCTCTTATGGCTACACCTTC.

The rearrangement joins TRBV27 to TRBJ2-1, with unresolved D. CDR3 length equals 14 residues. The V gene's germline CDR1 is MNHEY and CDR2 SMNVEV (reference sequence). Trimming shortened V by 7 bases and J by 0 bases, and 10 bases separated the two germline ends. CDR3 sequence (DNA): TGTGCCAGCACCTTTGGAGACTCCTACAATGAGCAGTTCTTC. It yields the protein CASTFGDSYNEQFF.